The 29 T cell receptor beta chains listed next were all sequenced from one sample in a study of CD8 T cells in Susac syndrome (dated by TCRdb to between 2017 and 2020). Library preparation used the immunoSEQ multiplex PCR assay. RNA was extracted using the RNeasy kit, and about 0.5 to 1 ug of the RNA was reverse transcribed with random hexamers. In TCRdb, the public reads were trimmed at Q25 with fastp and aligned with MiXCR, with productive beta chains retained. All rows with the same CDR3 protein become a single entry with the most common DNA and genes. The sample profile shows about 130,000 distinct CDR3 sequences; under 95% of them were found once. In total, the top ten clones hold approximately 0.24% of the sample. The sequenced sample consisted of CD8+ T cells from PBMCs. Receptor source: a human donor with multiple sclerosis.

The J gene is TRBJ2-7, the V gene TRBV20-1, with 8 positions matching TRBD2. Trimming cost V 2 bases and J 2 bases; bases outside gene matches: 8. Germline V CDR1 and CDR2: DFQATT, SNEGSKA (reference sequence). The CDR3 totals 15 residues. The CDR3 DNA reads as TGCAGTGCTAGACCGGCAACTAGCGGTACCTACGAGCAGTACTTC. This encodes CSARPATSGTYEQYF.

This chain links TRBV12-3 or TRBV12-4 with TRBJ2-2, with D possibly TRBD2 on 6 matching bases. This CDR3 has 16 residues. V was cut by 6 bases and J by 2 bases, with 16 bases left in between. This CDR3 is CASRSIRDSNTGELFF. The DNA for the CDR3 is TGTGCCAGCAGGTCCATTCGGGACTCAAACACCGGGGAGCTGTTTTTT.

V gene TRBV27 combines with J gene TRBJ2-2; D might be TRBD2 (6 bases). V was pared by 1 base and J by 4 bases, with 13 bases between. Germline values: CDR1 MNHEY, CDR2 SMNVEV (reference sequence). CDR3 length equals 16 residues. The CDR3 sequence is CASSLFPGEGTGELFF. The DNA of the CDR3 is TGTGCCAGCAGTTTATTTCCGGGAGAGGGCACCGGGGAGCTGTTTTTT.

The chain combines TRBV13 with TRBJ1-1; D is unresolved. The CDR3 sequence is 12 residues long. Trimming removed 4 bases from V and 5 bases from J, with 8 bases in between. Germline loops: CDR1 PRHDT, CDR2 FYEKMQ (reference sequence). CDR3 protein: CASSYRETEAFF. DNA of the CDR3: TGTGCCAGCAGCTATAGGGAAACTGAAGCTTTCTTT.

This clonotype was detected only once. This rearrangement joins TRBV30 to TRBJ2-3, with 8 positions matching TRBD2. Germline lookup yields CDR1 GTSNPN and CDR2 SVGIG (reference sequence). The CDR3 consists of 17 residues. V lost 0 bases, J lost 7 bases, and 15 bases stayed unmatched. The CDR3 DNA is TGTGCCTGGAGTGTACGGGTGGGAGCGGGAGTAGGTAATACGCAGTATTTT. Its translation: CAWSVRVGAGVGNTQYF.

This clonotype showed up just once. This chain connects TRBV7-9 to TRBJ1-2; the D is unclear. This CDR3 has 15 amino acids. Germline V gives CDR1 SEHNR, CDR2 FQNEAQ (reference sequence). V was cut by 4 bases and J by 1 base, with 13 bases left in between. DNA for the CDR3: TGTGCCAGCAGCTACTTGGGCAGCCGTAACTATGGCTACACCTTC. Its translation: CASSYLGSRNYGYTF. Looking up the rest from reference TRBV7-9 and TRBJ1-2 gives the full variable domain: DTGVSQNPRHKITKRGQNVTFRCDPISEHNRLYWYRQTLGQGPEFLTYFQNEAQLEKSRLLSDRFSAERPKGSFSTLEIQRTEQGDSAMYLCASSYLGSRNYGYTFGSGTRLTVV.

The chain recombines TRBV10-3 with TRBJ2-7, with TRBD1 matching 12 bases. With 8 bases clipped from V and 4 bases from J, the junction kept 6 bases outside the gene matches. CDR3 size: 14 residues. The germline V gene has CDR1 ENHRY and CDR2 SYGVKD. The CDR3 reads CAIGTGQGAYEQYF. In nucleotides, the CDR3 is TGTGCCATCGGGACGGGACAGGGGGCTTACGAGCAGTACTTC.

Written as DNA, the CDR3 is TGTGCCAGCAGCCAGACCAGGACAGGGGCGTATGGGGCCAACGTCCTGACTTTC. It encodes CASSQTRTGAYGANVLTF. The chain employs TRBV14 and TRBJ2-6, with 9 nucleotides matching TRBD1. This CDR3 has 18 residues. V gave up 3 bases and J gave up 3 bases; unmatched junction bases: 9. Germline V lookup: CDR1 SGHDN, CDR2 FVKESK.

The chain uses TRBV9 and TRBJ2-5; the match to TRBD2 covers 11 bases. Germline V CDR1 and CDR2: SGDLS, YYNGEE. The CDR3 runs to 17 residues. After removal of 0 bases from V and 4 bases from J, the junction contained 8 bases not matched to a gene. This CDR3 reads CASSVVDGLAGRETQYF. CDR3 nucleotides: TGTGCCAGCAGCGTAGTGGATGGACTAGCGGGTAGAGAGACCCAGTACTTC.

The rearrangement uses TRBV19 and TRBJ2-2; possibly TRBD1 for D (5 bases). The V end was cut by 8 bases, the J end by 7 bases, with 17 bases between. This CDR3 has 14 amino acids. The germline V gene has CDR1 LNHDA and CDR2 SQIVND (reference sequence). The CDR3, as DNA: TGTGCCAGTGGGGCGTGGGGCGCGAACGGGGAGCTGTTTTTT. This sequence encodes CASGAWGANGELFF.

The chain is built from TRBV6-2 or TRBV6-3 and TRBJ2-2; the D gene is possibly TRBD1 (6 bases). The CDR3 consists of 14 residues. Germline V CDR1 and CDR2: MNHEY, SVGEGT. V lost 3 bases and J 3 bases, leaving 8 bases between the germline ends. The CDR3 DNA reads TGTGCCAGCAGTTATAGGGGGTACACCGGGGAGCTGTTTTTT. Amino acid sequence: CASSYRGYTGELFF.

The V and J genes are TRBV6-5 and TRBJ1-1, with a possible D match to TRBD1 (5 bases). CDR3 length equals 14 residues. The ends were cut back, 7 bases at V and 3 bases at J, with 15 bases in the middle. CDR1 and CDR2 (germline): MNHEY, SVGAGI. In DNA, the CDR3 is TGTGCCAGCACTTCAGGGCTTGGGTACACTGAAGCTTTCTTT. It is translated as CASTSGLGYTEAFF.

The chain uses TRBV7-2 and TRBJ2-5; no definite D call. Germline CDR1 and CDR2: SGHTA and FQGNSA. V was pared by 8 bases and J by 1 base, with 14 bases between. The CDR3 runs 14 residues. The chain's CDR3 is CASCWTAGQETQYF. DNA for the CDR3: TGTGCCAGCTGCTGGACGGCCGGCCAAGAGACCCAGTACTTC.

This chain links TRBV19 with TRBJ2-2, with D hard to call. The CDR3 loop spans 11 amino acids. Germline loops: CDR1 LNHDA, CDR2 SQIVND (reference sequence). The V gene lost 4 bases and the J gene lost 7 bases, with 4 bases spanning the gap. Here the CDR3 reads CASSKSGELFF. The CDR3 DNA reads as TGTGCCAGTAGTAAGAGCGGGGAGCTGTTTTTT.

The chain joins TRBV6-2 or TRBV6-3 to TRBJ1-1; tentative D call: TRBD1 (6 bases). The CDR3 totals 14 residues. Germline CDR1 reads MNHEY; CDR2 reads SVGEGT. The ends were cut back, 7 bases at V and 0 bases at J, with 12 bases in the middle. For the CDR3, the DNA is TGTGCCAGCATCCATACAGGGCTGAACACTGAAGCTTTCTTT. Translated, it gives CASIHTGLNTEAFF.

V usage is TRBV2 and J usage is TRBJ1-5, with TRBD1 as a possible D gene (5 bases). V was shortened by 6 bases and J by 2 bases, with 14 bases between the two germline ends. CDR3 length equals 15 residues. The germline CDR1 and CDR2 sequences are SNHLY and FYNNEI. CDR3 residues: CASSRGGGGNQPQHF. In DNA, the CDR3 is TGTGCCAGCAGCCGTGGGGGTGGGGGCAATCAGCCCCAGCATTTT.

The chain joins TRBV13 to TRBJ1-2, with a tentative D call TRBD1 (5 bases). V lost 2 bases, J lost 6 bases, and 10 bases lay in between. Germline-derived CDR1 and CDR2 are PRHDT and FYEKMQ (reference sequence). This CDR3 comprises 13 residues. CDR3 residues: CASSLILGHGYTF. Here the CDR3 DNA reads TGTGCCAGCAGCTTAATTCTGGGGCATGGCTACACCTTC.

J is TRBJ2-7 and V is TRBV30; D not resolved. Germline V CDR1 and CDR2: GTSNPN, SVGIG (reference sequence). Between the trimmed V and J ends, which lost 5 bases and 3 bases, there was a span of 11 bases. This CDR3 has 12 residues. The CDR3 region has the DNA TGTGCCTGGGACAAGTTAAGCTACGAGCAGTACTTC. This sequence encodes CAWDKLSYEQYF. The whole variable domain, remainder taken from reference TRBV30 and TRBJ2-7, is SQTIHQWPATLVQPVGSPLSLECTVEGTSNPNLYWYRQAAGRGLQLLFYSVGIGQISSEVPQNLSASRPQDRQFILSSKKLLLSDSGFYLCAWDKLSYEQYFGPGTRLTVT.

This chain joins TRBV24-1 and TRBJ2-1, with D perhaps assigned TRBD1 or TRBD2 (5 bases each). Deletions cut 9 bases from V and 6 bases from J, with 8 bases between. Germline lookup yields CDR1 KGHDR and CDR2 SFDVKD. The CDR3 has 11 residues. The CDR3 bases are TGTGCCACCGGGACCGGCAATGAGCAGTTCTTC. Its protein is CATGTGNEQFF.

The V gene is TRBV27, the J gene TRBJ2-5; D ambiguous. V was cut by 5 bases and J by 4 bases, with 11 bases left in between. Germline lookup yields CDR1 MNHEY and CDR2 SMNVEV (reference sequence). This CDR3 has 13 residues. CDR3 sequence: CASSASGGETQYF. The CDR3 DNA sequence: TGTGCCAGCAGTGCCTCGGGTGGAGAGACCCAGTACTTC.

This rearrangement joins TRBV27 to TRBJ1-3; 7 bases line up with TRBD1. This CDR3 comprises 15 residues. Per germline, CDR1 MNHEY and CDR2 SMNVEV (reference sequence). The V and J ends lost 2 bases and 3 bases, in that order; junction bases with no gene match: 4. CDR3 sequence: CASSLTAGGGNTIYF. CDR3 DNA sequence: TGTGCCAGCAGTTTAACGGCAGGGGGTGGAAACACCATATATTTT.

The chain uses TRBV3-1 and TRBJ2-5, with D possibly matching TRBD1 (7 bases). The CDR3 contains 15 residues. From germline, CDR1 is LGHDT and CDR2 YNNKEL (reference sequence). Trimming took 1 base from V and 4 from J, leaving 13 bases between them. DNA of the CDR3: TGTGCCAGCAGCCAAGGACAGGGAGGAGGAGAGACCCAGTACTTC. Protein product: CASSQGQGGGETQYF.

V usage is TRBV6-2 or TRBV6-3 and J usage is TRBJ1-2; unclear D gene. There are 15 residues in the CDR3. Germline V gene data show CDR1 as MNHEY and CDR2 as SVGEGT. V lost 4 bases and J 4 bases, leaving 16 bases between the germline ends. CDR3 residues: CASSWSTPQSYGYTF. The CDR3 coding sequence is TGTGCCAGCAGTTGGTCTACTCCTCAAAGCTATGGCTACACCTTC.

V and J are TRBV6-5 and TRBJ2-7, with D maybe TRBD2 (5 bases). Trimming pared 2 bases from V and 6 bases from J, leaving 14 bases between. CDR3 length: 14 residues. Germline V gives CDR1 MNHEY, CDR2 SVGAGI. CDR3 DNA sequence: TGTGCCAGCAGTTACCGGGAACGAGGTTCCGAGCAGTACTTC. Its translation is CASSYRERGSEQYF.

V usage is TRBV20-1 and J usage is TRBJ2-7, with D unclear. The V end was cut by 6 bases, the J end by 5 bases, with 14 bases between. Germline V gene sequence: CDR1 DFQATT, CDR2 SNEGSKA (reference sequence). The CDR3 length is 12 residues. The CDR3 sequence: CSAKLDWDEQYF. The CDR3 nucleotides read TGCAGTGCCAAACTTGATTGGGACGAGCAGTACTTC.

The gene calls are TRBV29-1 and TRBJ1-1; D not certain. Trimming removed 4 bases at V and 11 bases at J, with 14 bases between. CDR3 length: 11 amino acids. Germline V lookup: CDR1 SQVTM, CDR2 ANQGSEA. This chain's CDR3 is CSVGEAGWAFF. The CDR3 DNA is TGCAGCGTTGGGGAGGCTGGTTGGGCTTTCTTT.

The CDR3 protein is CASSLPGTGWETQYF. CDR3 DNA sequence: TGTGCCAGCAGCTTGCCCGGGACAGGGTGGGAGACCCAGTACTTC. V is TRBV5-6 and J is TRBJ2-5; 9 nucleotides agree with TRBD1. Germline trimming cut 1 base from V and 5 bases from J; bases unmatched to any gene: 6. The V gene's germline CDR1 is SGHDT and CDR2 YYEEEE. The length of the CDR3 is 15 residues.

J is TRBJ2-2 and V is TRBV19; 7 bases align to TRBD2. After removal of 5 bases from V and 1 base from J, the junction contained 10 bases not matched to a gene. The germline V gene encodes CDR1 LNHDA and CDR2 SQIVND (reference sequence). This CDR3 contains 17 residues. CDR3 sequence: CASSFPPERENTGELFF. The CDR3 nucleotides read TGTGCCAGTAGTTTTCCCCCGGAGCGGGAGAACACCGGGGAGCTGTTTTTT.

The gene calls are TRBV2 and TRBJ1-1, with a tentative D call TRBD1 (5 bases). With 6 bases removed from V and 4 bases from J, the gap between germline ends came to 12 bases. Germline-derived CDR1 and CDR2 are SNHLY and FYNNEI. The CDR3 length is 13 residues. CDR3 DNA: TGTGCCAGCAGACGGGGACCCTTCACTGAAGCTTTCTTT. Residues: CASRRGPFTEAFF. Full variable domain (missing parts from reference TRBV2 and TRBJ1-1): EPEVTQTPSHQVTQMGQEVILRCVPISNHLYFYWYRQILGQKVEFLVSFYNNEISEKSEIFDDQFSVERPDGSNFTLKIRSTKLEDSAMYFCASRRGPFTEAFFGQGTRLTVV.